Listed below are T cell receptor beta chains from one sample, sequenced in a study of T cells in Graves' hyperthyroidism and ophthalmopathy. TCRdb ran MiXCR on the multiplex PCR reads and lists one entry per CDR3 protein. The sample lists hundreds of thousands of distinct CDR3 sequences, roughly a fifth occurring once. The sample consisted of blood. Receptor source: a man aged 45-60 years with Graves' ophthalmopathy. CDR3s include the opening cysteine and the closing phenylalanine or tryptophan. The D gene is left open where the match is weak. Expanded clones get a size class; other rows say once, few or many, or leave the size out.

j_call d_call v_call cdr3_length clone_size cdr3_nt cdr3_aa
TRBJ2-4 NA TRBV19 14 NA TGTGCCAGTGGATTCAGCGCGGGCAAAAACATTCAGTACTTC CASGFSAGKNIQYF
TRBJ2-5 TRBD2 TRBV5-1 15 NA TGCGCCAGCAGCGTGGGACTAGCGGGAGTGGAGACCCAGTACTTC CASSVGLAGVETQYF
TRBJ2-7 NA TRBV28 12 many TGTGCCAGCGGGGGTGGCAGGTACGAGCAGTACTTC CASGGGRYEQYF
TRBJ2-5 NA TRBV2 12 many TGTGCCAGCAGTGTCGCCGAGCAGACCCAGTACTTC CASSVAEQTQYF
TRBJ2-1 TRBD2 TRBV7-9 16 many TGTGCCAGCACAGCTGGTGGGACTAGCGGATACAATGAGCAGTTCTTC CASTAGGTSGYNEQFF
TRBJ2-1 TRBD1 TRBV5-1 15 NA TGCGCCAGCAGCTTGCAGGGGGCCTCTGGGAATGAGCAGTTCTTC CASSLQGASGNEQFF
TRBJ2-3 NA TRBV5-1 16 many TGCGCCAGCAGCTCGGACGCCCGCGTTATAGTAGATACGCAGTATTTT CASSSDARVIVDTQYF
TRBJ2-1 TRBD2 TRBV28 15 few TGTGCCAGCAGCCGGGGACTAGCGGGAGGGGTTGAGCAGTTCTTC CASSRGLAGGVEQFF
TRBJ2-1 NA TRBV5-5 14 few TGTGCCAGCTCCTCGGGAGTTGCCTACAATGAGCAGTTCTTC CASSSGVAYNEQFF
TRBJ1-5 TRBD1 TRBV20-1 16 few TGCAGTGCTAGAAGGGGACAGGGGGGATACAATCAGCCCCAGCATTTT CSARRGQGGYNQPQHF
TRBJ1-6 NA TRBV10-3 14 NA TGTGCCACCTCGCGGGGGACCATTAATTCACCCCTCCACTTT CATSRGTINSPLHF
TRBJ2-3 NA TRBV24-1 14 NA TGTGCCACCAGTTTGTCGAGCAGCACAGATACGCAGTATTTT CATSLSSSTDTQYF
TRBJ1-2 NA TRBV5-1 17 few TGCGCCAGCAGCCCCCAAGGGCAGGCGCGACCTAACTATGGCTACACCTTC CASSPQGQARPNYGYTF
TRBJ2-1 NA TRBV10-3 13 few TGTGCCATCAGGACCGGTTCCTACAATGAGCAGTTCTTC CAIRTGSYNEQFF
TRBJ1-4 TRBD1 TRBV3-1 19 many TGTGCCAGCAGCCAAGACATTGGGGGACAGGAGTTCTTAAATGAAAAACTGTTTTTT CASSQDIGGQEFLNEKLFF
TRBJ2-3 NA TRBV27 13 NA TGTGCCAGCAGTTTAAGGGGTGCAGATACGCAGTATTTT CASSLRGADTQYF
TRBJ1-2 NA TRBV20-1 15 many TGCAGTGCTAGCGATACCGACCTATCTACGTCGGGCTACACCTTC CSASDTDLSTSGYTF
TRBJ1-5 NA TRBV18 14 many TGTGCCAGCTCACCAACGGGAACTGATCAGCCCCAGCATTTT CASSPTGTDQPQHF
TRBJ1-1 NA TRBV6-1 13 NA TGTGCCAGCAGTGACCAGGGCGTATCCGAAGCTTTCTTT CASSDQGVSEAFF
TRBJ2-7 NA TRBV5-6 13 many TGTGCCAGCAGCCCGGACTGGGGCTACGAGCAGTACTTC CASSPDWGYEQYF
TRBJ1-1 NA TRBV9 16 once TGTGCCAGCAGCGTAGCTACTAATGGGCTGAACACTGAAGCTTTCTTT CASSVATNGLNTEAFF
TRBJ2-7 NA TRBV24-1 14 once TGTGCCACCAGTGAAGCAGGGATACCCTACGAGCAGTACTTC CATSEAGIPYEQYF
TRBJ2-3 TRBD2 TRBV20-1 18 NA TGCAGTGCTAGTCTTCTAGCGGGAGGGGGGGGCAACACAGATACGCAGTATTTT CSASLLAGGGGNTDTQYF
TRBJ2-1 TRBD1 TRBV2 15 many TGTGCCACAAGTCGCCGGGACAGAGCAGGCAATGAGCAGTTCTTC CATSRRDRAGNEQFF
TRBJ2-1 TRBD2 TRBV25-1 17 NA TGTGCCAGCAGAAGCTCCGGGACTAGCGGGAGTTTAGATGAGCAGTTCTTC CASRSSGTSGSLDEQFF
TRBJ2-3 NA TRBV7-9 15 many TGTGCCAGCAGTCTACTCAGGGGGGAAGCAGATACGCAGTATTTT CASSLLRGEADTQYF
TRBJ1-5 TRBD1 TRBV27 14 many TGTGCCAGCAGTCCACAGGGGGCAAGTCAGCCCCAGCATTTT CASSPQGASQPQHF
TRBJ2-7 NA TRBV27 15 NA TGTGCCAGCAGTTTTAAGTCAGGTTACCCCTACGAGCAGTACTTC CASSFKSGYPYEQYF
TRBJ2-3 NA TRBV29-1 17 NA TGCAGCGTTGAAGATCCTTTGAAACAGGCCGCGAGGGATACGCAGTATTTT CSVEDPLKQAARDTQYF
TRBJ1-1 NA TRBV6-2/TRBV6-3 14 NA TGTGCCAGCAGGTCGACTCTTATGGACACTGAAGCTTTCTTT CASRSTLMDTEAFF
TRBJ2-3 TRBD1 TRBV10-3 16 NA TGTGCCACCCGCCTTAGGGGGACAGGGGGAACAGATACGCAGTATTTT CATRLRGTGGTDTQYF
TRBJ2-6 NA TRBV5-5 17 NA TGTGCCAGCAGCTTGGTCACGAGTAGCTCTGGGGCCAACGTCCTGACTTTC CASSLVTSSSGANVLTF
TRBJ2-2 NA TRBV24-1 15 NA TGTGCCACCGGTCCGCCAGGGGAGGACACCGGGGAGCTGTTTTTT CATGPPGEDTGELFF
TRBJ2-1 NA TRBV18 15 many TGTGCCAGCTCACCGGGGGGTGCCCGAGTCAATGAGCAGTTCTTC CASSPGGARVNEQFF
TRBJ1-2 NA TRBV28 12 many TGTGCCAGCAGGCCCCCGGGGAATGGCTACACCTTC CASRPPGNGYTF
TRBJ2-3 NA TRBV12-3/TRBV12-4 13 many TGTGCCAGCAGTGGACAGAGCACAGATACGCAGTATTTT CASSGQSTDTQYF
TRBJ1-2 NA TRBV6-1 12 NA TGTGCCAGCACCCTGTCCGGGGGAGGCTACACCTTC CASTLSGGGYTF
TRBJ1-2 NA TRBV18 11 many TGTGCCAGCTCAGACTCCGGCGGCTACACCTTC CASSDSGGYTF
TRBJ2-7 NA TRBV18 13 few TGTGCCAGCTCCCCCGGGAATGGGCGCGAGCAGTACTTC CASSPGNGREQYF
TRBJ1-1 NA TRBV5-8 12 once TGTGCCAGCATTAGGTTTATCACTGAAGCTTTCTTT CASIRFITEAFF
TRBJ1-1 NA TRBV28 15 NA TGTGCCAGCAGTTTTCAGGGGCCCATGAACACTGAAGCTTTCTTT CASSFQGPMNTEAFF
TRBJ2-1 NA TRBV25-1 14 few TGTGCCAGCAGTCTAAGCCTGGGTTACAATGAGCAGTTCTTC CASSLSLGYNEQFF
TRBJ2-1 NA TRBV5-5 13 many TGTGCCAGCAGCTTGGACGGGGCCAATGAGCAGTTCTTC CASSLDGANEQFF
TRBJ2-4 TRBD2 TRBV28 11 few TGTGCCAGCAGTTTTAGCGGGAGTCAGTACTTC CASSFSGSQYF
TRBJ2-3 TRBD1 TRBV6-1 15 few TGTGCCAGCAGTTCCGGGACAGGGTGGACAGATACGCAGTATTTT CASSSGTGWTDTQYF
TRBJ2-5 NA TRBV7-8 16 few TGTGCCAGCAGTTGGGACCCTTTTAACACTGCAGAGACCCAGTACTTC CASSWDPFNTAETQYF
TRBJ2-3 NA TRBV19 14 NA TGTGCCAGTAGTATTGGGCGGGGCACAGATACGCAGTATTTT CASSIGRGTDTQYF
TRBJ2-7 NA TRBV9 17 NA TGTGCCAGCAGCGCAAAGGGAGTAGCGGGACAGCACTACGAGCAGTACTTC CASSAKGVAGQHYEQYF
TRBJ2-7 NA TRBV19 15 few TGTGCCAGTAGTATCTTTGGACTGGAGGGATACGAGCAGTACTTC CASSIFGLEGYEQYF
TRBJ2-5 TRBD1 TRBV7-2 14 NA TGTGCCAGCAGCTTCCGAGGGACAGGAAGGACCCAGTACTTC CASSFRGTGRTQYF
TRBJ2-7 NA TRBV11-2 15 many TGTGCCAGCAGCTTAGGGGTAGGACCGCTCTACGAGCAGTACTTC CASSLGVGPLYEQYF